This is a list of T cell receptor beta chains from one sample in a study of beta chain features in type 1 diabetes. The protocol was immunoSEQ multiplex PCR, while the TCRdb copy is restricted to in-frame clones and leaves out a portion. In the table there are some 400,000 clones, more than 12% of which are singletons. Sequencing was performed on naive CD4+ T cells from blood. The source is a woman under 30 in good health. The CDR3 runs from the conserved cysteine through the conserved F or W. Fields, in order: V gene, D gene, J gene, clone size, CDR3 DNA, CDR3 protein. D genes are given only for firm matches. The size entry is marked missing in some rows and otherwise reads once, few, many or a size class.

v_gene: TRBV11-1; d_gene: TRBD2; j_gene: TRBJ2-1; abundance: NA; CDR3nt: TGTGCCAGCAGCTCATGGACTAGCGGCAATGAGCAGTTCTTC; CDR3aa: CASSSWTSGNEQFF
v_gene: TRBV19; d_gene: TRBD2; j_gene: TRBJ2-5; abundance: few; CDR3nt: TGTGCCAGTAGTATATGGACTAGCGGGAGTAGTAGAGACCAGTACTTC; CDR3aa: CASSIWTSGSSRDQYF
v_gene: TRBV5-1; d_gene: NA; j_gene: TRBJ2-5; abundance: once; CDR3nt: TGCGCCAGCAGCTTAGAGCCGGAGGCCCAGTACTTC; CDR3aa: CASSLEPEAQYF
v_gene: TRBV2; d_gene: NA; j_gene: TRBJ2-7; abundance: few; CDR3nt: TGTGCCAGCAGTGGCCAGTCCTACGAGCAGTACTTC; CDR3aa: CASSGQSYEQYF
v_gene: TRBV29-1; d_gene: NA; j_gene: TRBJ2-3; abundance: NA; CDR3nt: TGCAGCGTTGGGGTTCGGAGTCGCACAGATACGCAGTATTTT; CDR3aa: CSVGVRSRTDTQYF
v_gene: TRBV4-2; d_gene: NA; j_gene: TRBJ2-1; abundance: few; CDR3nt: TGTGCCAGCAGCCAAGATTACTTCTACAATGAGCAGTTCTTC; CDR3aa: CASSQDYFYNEQFF
v_gene: TRBV5-4; d_gene: TRBD2; j_gene: TRBJ2-2; abundance: NA; CDR3nt: TGTGCCAGCAGCTTGTCTAGCGGGAGGTACACCGGGGAGCTGTTTTTT; CDR3aa: CASSLSSGRYTGELFF
v_gene: TRBV30; d_gene: NA; j_gene: TRBJ1-1; abundance: few; CDR3nt: TGTGCCTGGATTAGAGACAACCTGAACACTGAAGCTTTCTTT; CDR3aa: CAWIRDNLNTEAFF
v_gene: TRBV30; d_gene: NA; j_gene: TRBJ2-1; abundance: NA; CDR3nt: TGTGCCTGGGGGGGGACCTACAATGAGCAGTTCTTC; CDR3aa: CAWGGTYNEQFF
v_gene: TRBV25-1; d_gene: NA; j_gene: TRBJ2-2; abundance: few; CDR3nt: TGTGCCAGCAGTTTTTATAGGGAGCTGTTTTTT; CDR3aa: CASSFYRELFF
v_gene: TRBV5-1; d_gene: NA; j_gene: TRBJ2-3; abundance: few; CDR3nt: TGCGCCAGCAGTTTGACCGAGCCTACAGATACGCAGTATTTT; CDR3aa: CASSLTEPTDTQYF
v_gene: TRBV29-1; d_gene: TRBD2; j_gene: TRBJ2-7; abundance: NA; CDR3nt: TGCAGCGTTGAAAAGACTAGCGGGAGCGGCGAGCAGTACTTC; CDR3aa: CSVEKTSGSGEQYF
v_gene: TRBV28; d_gene: TRBD2; j_gene: TRBJ2-7; abundance: NA; CDR3nt: TGTGCCAGCAGCGCGGGACTAGTAGGGAGATACGAGCAGTACTTC; CDR3aa: CASSAGLVGRYEQYF
v_gene: TRBV19; d_gene: TRBD1; j_gene: TRBJ1-5; abundance: few; CDR3nt: TGTGCCAGTAGCCAAAGACAGGGTGTCAATCAGCCCCAGCATTTT; CDR3aa: CASSQRQGVNQPQHF
v_gene: TRBV30; d_gene: NA; j_gene: TRBJ2-7; abundance: few; CDR3nt: TGTGCCTGGAGTGTACAACCGTACGAGCAGTACTTC; CDR3aa: CAWSVQPYEQYF
v_gene: TRBV7-7; d_gene: TRBD2; j_gene: TRBJ2-5; abundance: NA; CDR3nt: TGTGCTAGCAGCTTTTCGCTAGCGGGAGGTGGGGAGACCCAGTACTTC; CDR3aa: CASSFSLAGGGETQYF
v_gene: TRBV28; d_gene: NA; j_gene: TRBJ2-5; abundance: NA; CDR3nt: TGTGCCAGCAGTTCCATCAGGGGTCCTCAAGAGACCCAGTACTTC; CDR3aa: CASSSIRGPQETQYF
v_gene: TRBV2; d_gene: NA; j_gene: TRBJ1-5; abundance: few; CDR3nt: TGTGCCAGCAGTGTTGGAGAGGATCAGCCCCAGCATTTT; CDR3aa: CASSVGEDQPQHF
v_gene: TRBV18; d_gene: NA; j_gene: TRBJ1-1; abundance: NA; CDR3nt: TGTGCCAGCTCACCAGTGCGGGACACTGAAGCTTTCTTT; CDR3aa: CASSPVRDTEAFF
v_gene: TRBV7-9; d_gene: NA; j_gene: TRBJ2-5; abundance: NA; CDR3nt: TGTGCCAGCAGCTTGGTTCGAGTAGAGACCCAGTACTTC; CDR3aa: CASSLVRVETQYF
v_gene: TRBV29-1; d_gene: NA; j_gene: TRBJ1-1; abundance: NA; CDR3nt: TGCAGCGTTGTGGGGGGTGTGAACACTGAAGCTTTCTTT; CDR3aa: CSVVGGVNTEAFF
v_gene: TRBV28; d_gene: NA; j_gene: TRBJ2-1; abundance: NA; CDR3nt: TGTGCCAGCATCACTGTAGGGATGGGGGCCGGGGAGCAGTTCTTC; CDR3aa: CASITVGMGAGEQFF
v_gene: TRBV15; d_gene: NA; j_gene: TRBJ1-2; abundance: few; CDR3nt: TGTGCCACCATGCAGCGGACAGAACCCTTCTATGGCTACACCTTC; CDR3aa: CATMQRTEPFYGYTF
v_gene: TRBV6-5; d_gene: NA; j_gene: TRBJ1-2; abundance: few; CDR3nt: TGTGCCAGCAGTTACCGGGGCTATGGCTACACCTTC; CDR3aa: CASSYRGYGYTF
v_gene: TRBV9; d_gene: NA; j_gene: TRBJ2-4; abundance: NA; CDR3nt: TGTGCCAGCAGCGTAGAAGAGGGAAACATTCAGTACTTC; CDR3aa: CASSVEEGNIQYF
v_gene: TRBV15; d_gene: NA; j_gene: TRBJ2-1; abundance: NA; CDR3nt: TGTGCCACCAGCAGAGTGGGCAGCTACCTATACAATGAGCAGTTCTTC; CDR3aa: CATSRVGSYLYNEQFF
v_gene: TRBV7-9; d_gene: TRBD2; j_gene: TRBJ2-5; abundance: NA; CDR3nt: TGTGCCAGCAGGACTAGCGGGAGAGGGGGAGAGACCCAGTACTTC; CDR3aa: CASRTSGRGGETQYF
v_gene: TRBV6-5; d_gene: NA; j_gene: TRBJ2-1; abundance: few; CDR3nt: TGTGCCAGCAGTTACTCGTTCGGGATAGGAAACAATGAGCAGTTCTTC; CDR3aa: CASSYSFGIGNNEQFF
v_gene: TRBV7-2; d_gene: TRBD1; j_gene: TRBJ2-7; abundance: few; CDR3nt: TGTGCCAGCAGCTCGGACAGGAGCTCCTACGAGCAGTACTTC; CDR3aa: CASSSDRSSYEQYF
v_gene: TRBV5-6; d_gene: TRBD1; j_gene: TRBJ2-7; abundance: few; CDR3nt: TGTGCCAGCAGCTTCACGGGACAGGGGACCTACGAGCAGTACTTC; CDR3aa: CASSFTGQGTYEQYF
v_gene: TRBV28; d_gene: TRBD2; j_gene: TRBJ2-1; abundance: few; CDR3nt: TGTGCCAGCAGTCCCCCCGGACTAGACGGGCATGAGCAGTTCTTC; CDR3aa: CASSPPGLDGHEQFF
v_gene: TRBV28; d_gene: NA; j_gene: TRBJ2-1; abundance: few; CDR3nt: TGTGCCAGCAGTTCCCCGGGACTCTATTCATACAATGAGCAGTTCTTC; CDR3aa: CASSSPGLYSYNEQFF
v_gene: TRBV5-1; d_gene: NA; j_gene: TRBJ2-6; abundance: few; CDR3nt: TGCGCCAGCAGCTTGGTCATCCCCGGCTCTGGGGCCAACGTCCTGACTTTC; CDR3aa: CASSLVIPGSGANVLTF
v_gene: TRBV28; d_gene: TRBD1; j_gene: TRBJ2-4; abundance: NA; CDR3nt: TGTGCCAGCAGCAGACAGGGGACGACCAAAAACATTCAGTACTTC; CDR3aa: CASSRQGTTKNIQYF
v_gene: TRBV7-2; d_gene: NA; j_gene: TRBJ1-4; abundance: NA; CDR3nt: TGTGCCAGCAGCTCAAGTGGTCACCAGACAACTAATGAAAAACTGTTTTTT; CDR3aa: CASSSSGHQTTNEKLFF
v_gene: TRBV2; d_gene: TRBD1; j_gene: TRBJ1-5; abundance: NA; CDR3nt: TGTGCCAGTCGGGGCGTTGGGACAGGGCGGCATTTT; CDR3aa: CASRGVGTGRHF
v_gene: TRBV30; d_gene: TRBD2; j_gene: TRBJ2-5; abundance: NA; CDR3nt: TGTGCCTGGAGTGTACTAGCGGGACAAGAGACCCAGTACTTC; CDR3aa: CAWSVLAGQETQYF
v_gene: TRBV2; d_gene: NA; j_gene: TRBJ2-3; abundance: few; CDR3nt: TGTGCCAGCAGTGTTAGTACAGATACGCAGTATTTT; CDR3aa: CASSVSTDTQYF
v_gene: TRBV11-2; d_gene: TRBD2; j_gene: TRBJ2-1; abundance: few; CDR3nt: TGTGCCAGCAGCCAAGGACTAGCTCGCTACAATGAGCAGTTCTTC; CDR3aa: CASSQGLARYNEQFF
v_gene: TRBV30; d_gene: NA; j_gene: TRBJ2-7; abundance: NA; CDR3nt: TGTGCCTGGGGGAGGTCGCACGAGCAGTACTTC; CDR3aa: CAWGRSHEQYF
v_gene: TRBV7-9; d_gene: NA; j_gene: TRBJ2-1; abundance: NA; CDR3nt: TGTGCCAGCAGCTTAGCCGCCGGGAATGAGCAGTTCTTC; CDR3aa: CASSLAAGNEQFF
v_gene: TRBV5-1; d_gene: NA; j_gene: TRBJ2-4; abundance: NA; CDR3nt: TGCGCCAGCAGCTTGCAGGTTGGAGGGGAAAACATTCAGTACTTC; CDR3aa: CASSLQVGGENIQYF